These 4 T cell receptor beta chains came from one sample sequenced in a study of pediatric ulcerative colitis. Profiled with immunoSEQ multiplex PCR; TCRdb holds only in-frame clones, not every one. The table includes 40,000 to 60,000 clones, 78% detected once. The rectum was sampled with one to two pinch biopsies at colonoscopy. Sequences were obtained from gut tissue. The receptors come from a girl between 10 and 17 years old with moderate ulcerative colitis.

This clone has just a few counts. The chain combines TRBV19 with TRBJ1-5, with 7 positions matching TRBD1. The CDR3 contains 17 residues. Germline V gene data show CDR1 as LNHDA and CDR2 as SQIVND (reference sequence). The V and J ends lost 7 bases and 1 base, in that order; junction bases with no gene match: 13. The CDR3 sequence is CASTLERETGSNQPQHF. As DNA, the CDR3 is TGTGCCAGTACCCTGGAACGAGAGACAGGGAGCAATCAGCCCCAGCATTTT.

The V gene is TRBV7-2, the J gene TRBJ1-2; possibly TRBD1 for D (6 bases). Germline CDR1 is SGHTA and CDR2 is FQGNSA. Trimming removed 3 bases from V and 3 bases from J, with 14 bases in between. The CDR3 loop spans 15 amino acids. The CDR3 nucleotides are TGTGCCAGCAGCTTCAACAGGGCCCTCCACTATGGCTACACCTTC. Its translation: CASSFNRALHYGYTF.

The genes are TRBV2 and TRBJ1-1, with TRBD1 identical over 7 bases. J lost 7 bases, V lost 6 bases, and 5 bases had no gene match. The CDR3 is made up of 12 amino acids. CDR1 SNHLY and CDR2 FYNNEI come from the germline V gene. The DNA of the CDR3 is TGTGCCAGCAGCGGGACAGTTGGTGAAGCTTTCTTT. Translating gives CASSGTVGEAFF. The full variable domain, rest sourced from reference TRBV2 and TRBJ1-1, is EPEVTQTPSHQVTQMGQEVILRCVPISNHLYFYWYRQILGQKVEFLVSFYNNEISEKSEIFDDQFSVERPDGSNFTLKIRSTKLEDSAMYFCASSGTVGEAFFGQGTRLTVV.

This clone was detected only once. V gene TRBV7-9 combines with J gene TRBJ1-1; D is perhaps TRBD1 (6 bases). The CDR3 consists of 15 residues. Trimming took 0 bases from V and 5 from J, leaving 13 bases between them. The V gene's germline CDR1 is SEHNR and CDR2 FQNEAQ (reference sequence). DNA of the CDR3: TGTGCCAGCAGCTTAGCTTCAGGGGAGCGGACTGAAGCTTTCTTT. Protein: CASSLASGERTEAFF.